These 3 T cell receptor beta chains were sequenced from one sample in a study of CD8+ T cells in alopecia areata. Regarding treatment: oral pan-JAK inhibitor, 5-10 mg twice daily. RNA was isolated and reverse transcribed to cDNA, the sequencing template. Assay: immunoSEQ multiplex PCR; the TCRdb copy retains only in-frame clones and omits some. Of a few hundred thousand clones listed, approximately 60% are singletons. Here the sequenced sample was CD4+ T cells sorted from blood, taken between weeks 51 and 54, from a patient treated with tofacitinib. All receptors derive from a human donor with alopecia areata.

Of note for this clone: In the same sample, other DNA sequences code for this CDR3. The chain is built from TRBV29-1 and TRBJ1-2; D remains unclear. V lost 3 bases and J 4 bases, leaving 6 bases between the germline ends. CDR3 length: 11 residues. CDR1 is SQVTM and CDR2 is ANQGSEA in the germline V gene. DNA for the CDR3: TGCAGCGTTGAGGGTGGCTATGGCTACACCTTC. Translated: CSVEGGYGYTF.

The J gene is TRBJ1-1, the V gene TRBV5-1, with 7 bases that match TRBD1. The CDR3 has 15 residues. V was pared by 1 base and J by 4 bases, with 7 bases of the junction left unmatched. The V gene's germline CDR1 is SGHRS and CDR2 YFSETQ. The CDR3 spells CASSLTAGGSTEAFF. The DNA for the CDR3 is TGCGCCAGCAGCTTGACGGCAGGGGGATCCACTGAAGCTTTCTTT.

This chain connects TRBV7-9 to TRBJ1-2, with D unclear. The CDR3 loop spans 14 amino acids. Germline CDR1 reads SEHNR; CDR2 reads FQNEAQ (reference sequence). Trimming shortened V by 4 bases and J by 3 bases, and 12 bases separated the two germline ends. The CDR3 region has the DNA TGTGCCAGCAGCTCCCACACGTTGGACTATGGCTACACCTTC. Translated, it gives CASSSHTLDYGYTF.